This paragraph covers one TCR beta chain sequence. Germline CDR1 and CDR2: SGDLS and YYNGEE. V was clipped by 0 bases and J by 7 bases, with 14 bases between them. The CDR3 contains 15 residues. The sample comes from a study of OX40 agonist ivuxolimab in advanced cancers. Repertoires were generated with immunoSEQ multiplex PCR, while TCRdb's copy carries only in-frame clones and drops some. The sample contains 50,000 to 80,000 clones, approximately 79% of which appear only once. The V and J genes are TRBV9 and TRBJ1-5, with a tentative D call TRBD1 (5 bases). The sequence was collected from an adult with an advanced solid tumor such as melanoma, head and neck, liver or kidney cancer. The sequencing here drew on CD4+ or CD8+ T cells sorted from blood, taken in a trial of the OX40 agonist ivuxolimab. CDR3 protein: CASSVGLQEGQPQHF. CDR3 DNA: TGTGCCAGCAGCGTAGGGTTACAGGAAGGGCAGCCCCAGCATTTT.